The next 4 T cell receptor beta chains were all read from a single sample in a study of shared clonotypes between healthy human individuals. Produced via immunoSEQ multiplex PCR; TCRdb's table is partial and in-frame only. Seen here are 75,000 to 100,000 clones, about half observed once, and the top ten hold about 15%. Specimen: PBMCs. These receptors were collected from a woman aged 40 to 49 in good health. Some clones in this sample may be carry-over from other donors' samples.

The rearrangement joins TRBV9 to TRBJ2-7; TRBD2 matches 7 bases. Losses at the gene ends were 3 bases for V and 5 bases for J; bases not matched to a gene: 11. The length of the CDR3 is 15 residues. Germline V gene lookup returns CDR1 SGDLS and CDR2 YYNGEE. CDR3 in DNA: TGTGCCAGCAGCGCACAATTGGCGGGAGAGGACGAGCAGTACTTC. Protein product: CASSAQLAGEDEQYF. Full variable domain (outside the CDR3, taken from reference TRBV9 and TRBJ2-7): DSGVTQTPKHLITATGQRVTLRCSPRSGDLSVYWYQQSLDQGLQFLIQYYNGEERAKGNILERFSAQQFPDLHSELNLSSLELGDSALYFCASSAQLAGEDEQYFGPGTRLTVT.

The chain uses TRBV10-3 and TRBJ2-1; 15 positions agree with TRBD2. V was pared by 6 bases and J by 5 bases, with 5 bases of the junction left unmatched. The germline V gene has CDR1 ENHRY and CDR2 SYGVKD. CDR3 length: 16 residues. DNA for the CDR3: TGTGCCATCAGGGGGGGGACTAGCGGGAGGAACAATGAGCAGTTCTTC. Residues: CAIRGGTSGRNNEQFF.

The gene calls are TRBV11-2 and TRBJ2-5; 10 nucleotides align to TRBD1. The CDR3 totals 15 residues. Per germline, CDR1 SGHAT and CDR2 FQNNGV. Trimming took 6 bases from V and 11 from J; bases not matched to a gene: 15. CDR3 DNA sequence: TGTGCCAGCAGTTTAAGACAGGGGGCTACAGGGGAGCAGTACTTC. It codes for CASSLRQGATGEQYF.

This clone was observed once. The chain is built from TRBV7-2 and TRBJ2-2, with TRBD2 matching over 11 bases. Losses at the gene ends were 5 bases for V and 4 bases for J; bases not matched to a gene: 12. CDR1 and CDR2 from the germline V gene are SGHTA and FQGNSA. The CDR3 loop spans 18 amino acids. CDR3 loop: CASSPTRTSGYFTGELFF. The DNA of the CDR3 is TGTGCCAGCAGCCCTACACGGACTAGCGGGTATTTCACCGGGGAGCTGTTTTTT.